Shown below are 16 T cell receptor beta chains from a single sample sequenced in a study of T cell responses to AZD1222 COVID-19 vaccine. Sequencing was performed with immunoSEQ multiplex PCR; in TCRdb, only in-frame clones are kept and a portion is missing. Of about 120,000 clones in the sample, approximately 89% are singletons; the top ten hold less than 6%. Specimen: peripheral blood, collected on day 0 of AZD1222 vaccination. The receptors shown here come from an adult in good health.

The CDR3 is CASSPIAGDSYEQYF. CDR3 DNA: TGTGCCAGCAGCCCAATAGCGGGGGACTCCTACGAGCAGTACTTC. The chain uses TRBV9 and TRBJ2-7; 9 nucleotides align to TRBD2. CDR1 is SGDLS, CDR2 YYNGEE, per germline. CDR3 length equals 15 residues. The trim removed 4 bases at V and 0 bases at J, leaving 5 bases unmatched.

The genes are TRBV25-1 and TRBJ1-5; D gene uncertain. This CDR3 is built from 17 residues. CDR1 is MGHDK, CDR2 SYGVNS, per germline. V dropped 1 base and J dropped 5 bases, with 18 bases sitting between them. CDR3 nucleotides: TGTGCCAGCAGTGAATCGGGCTTTTTAGGCAGAGATCAGCCCCAGCATTTT. Its translation is CASSESGFLGRDQPQHF. The full variable domain, rest sourced from reference TRBV25-1 and TRBJ1-5, is EADIYQTPRYLVIGTGKKITLECSQTMGHDKMYWYQQDPGMELHLIHYSYGVNSTEKGDLSSESTVSRIRTEHFPLTLESARPSHTSQYLCASSESGFLGRDQPQHFGDGTRLSIL.

This clone was seen just once. This chain links TRBV5-4 with TRBJ1-1; D ambiguous. With 3 bases removed from V and 0 bases from J, the gap between germline ends came to 18 bases. From germline, CDR1 is SGHNT and CDR2 YYREEE (reference sequence). This CDR3 contains 17 residues. CDR3 loop: CASSSHKSPLLNTEAFF. For the CDR3, the DNA is TGTGCCAGCAGCTCTCATAAGTCCCCCCTATTGAACACTGAAGCTTTCTTT. The variable domain in full, with the rest retrieved from reference TRBV5-4 and TRBJ1-1, is ETGVTQSPTHLIKTRGQQVTLRCSSQSGHNTVSWYQQALGQGPQFIFQYYREEENGRGNFPPRFSGLQFPNYSSELNVNALELDDSALYLCASSSHKSPLLNTEAFFGQGTRLTVV.

As for this clone: Distinct nucleotide sequences in the sample also encode this CDR3. The rearrangement joins TRBV18 to TRBJ2-7; the D gene is possibly TRBD1 (5 bases). The germline gives CDR1 KGHSH, CDR2 LQKENI. The CDR3 runs 13 residues. With 0 bases removed from V and 2 bases from J, the gap between germline ends came to 5 bases. The CDR3 region has the DNA TGTGCCAGCTCACCACCAGGGGCCTACGAGCAGTACTTC. Residues: CASSPPGAYEQYF.

The rearrangement links TRBV4-3 to TRBJ2-7, with 9 bases aligning to TRBD2. CDR1 is LGHNA, CDR2 YSLEER, per germline. The CDR3 has 15 residues. J lost 2 bases, V lost 1 base, and 3 bases had no gene match. The chain's CDR3 is CASSQGLAATYEQYF. The CDR3 DNA reads TGCGCCAGCAGCCAAGGACTAGCGGCCACCTACGAGCAGTACTTC.

The genes are TRBV19 and TRBJ2-5, with TRBD2 matching 7 bases. Trimming at V came to 4 bases and at J to 1 base, leaving 3 bases not matched to a gene. The CDR3 runs to 14 residues. CDR1 and CDR2 (germline): LNHDA, SQIVND (reference sequence). Here the CDR3 reads CASSNAGVQETQYF. The CDR3 coding sequence is TGTGCCAGTAGTAATGCGGGGGTCCAAGAGACCCAGTACTTC.

V and J are TRBV9 and TRBJ2-5; 8 nucleotides agree with TRBD2. CDR1 is SGDLS and CDR2 is YYNGEE in the germline V gene. With V trimmed by 4 bases and J by 0 bases, 11 bases remained unmatched. The CDR3 has 17 amino acids. CDR3 residues: CASSRLGGAMYQETQYF. CDR3 DNA: TGTGCCAGCAGCCGGCTCGGGGGGGCGATGTACCAAGAGACCCAGTACTTC.

The chain joins TRBV16 to TRBJ1-4, with D perhaps TRBD1 (6 bases). The germline V gene encodes CDR1 KGHSY and CDR2 FQNENV. The CDR3 totals 14 residues. The V and J ends lost 4 bases and 4 bases respectively, with 10 bases between them. The CDR3 here is CASSRTGFNEKLFF. In nucleotides, the CDR3 is TGTGCCAGCAGCCGTACAGGGTTTAATGAAAAACTGTTTTTT. Looking up the rest from reference TRBV16 and TRBJ1-4 gives the full variable domain: GEEVAQTPKHLVRGEGQKAKLYCAPIKGHSYVFWYQQVLKNEFKFLISFQNENVFDETGMPKERFSAKCLPNSPCSLEIQATKLEDSAVYFCASSRTGFNEKLFFGSGTQLSVL.

The chain employs TRBV11-3 and TRBJ2-7; D is perhaps TRBD1 or TRBD2 (6 bases each). Germline CDR1 reads SGHNT; CDR2 reads YENEEA. The CDR3 covers 20 residues. Trimming cost V 1 base and J 5 bases, with 30 bases left between them. The chain's CDR3 is CASSLVSGAQENRDRNEQYF. The CDR3 DNA reads as TGTGCCAGCAGCTTAGTTTCGGGGGCGCAAGAAAACAGGGATCGGAACGAGCAGTACTTC.

The chain combines TRBV6-2 or TRBV6-3 with TRBJ1-6; D uncertain. V lost 2 bases, J lost 9 bases, and 11 bases lay in between. The length of the CDR3 is 14 residues. The germline V gene encodes CDR1 MNHEY and CDR2 SVGEGT. CDR3 amino acids: CASSYVGMGSPLHF. In DNA, the CDR3 is TGTGCCAGCAGTTACGTGGGAATGGGTTCACCCCTCCACTTT.

This sequence joins TRBV4-3 and TRBJ1-1, with D possibly matching TRBD1 (5 bases). V was trimmed by 1 base and J by 8 bases, leaving 17 bases between them. The germline V gene has CDR1 LGHNA and CDR2 YSLEER. The CDR3 is 15 amino acids. The DNA for the CDR3 is TGCGCCAGCAGCCAAGCCCCGGGGGTCTTCGGGGAAGCTTTCTTT. It specifies CASSQAPGVFGEAFF.

The rearrangement uses TRBV5-6 and TRBJ1-1; no reliable D call. Germline CDR1 SGHDT, CDR2 YYEEEE. The CDR3 runs 13 residues. Trimming left V 3 bases short and J 0 bases short, with 6 bases between. The CDR3, as DNA: TGTGCCAGCAGCTACGAGATGAACACTGAAGCTTTCTTT. Translated: CASSYEMNTEAFF.

This clone was counted a single time. This chain links TRBV5-1 with TRBJ2-2; perhaps TRBD1 as D (6 bases). This CDR3 region has 16 residues. V lost 0 bases and J 2 bases, leaving 11 bases between the germline ends. CDR1 and CDR2 (germline): SGHRS, YFSETQ. This CDR3 reads CASSLVGASNTGELFF. DNA of the CDR3: TGCGCCAGCAGCTTGGTGGGGGCTTCCAACACCGGGGAGCTGTTTTTT.

The chain couples TRBV18 to TRBJ1-5; maybe TRBD1 (5 bases). The CDR3 sequence is 13 residues long. Germline CDR1 KGHSH, CDR2 LQKENI. Trimming removed 2 bases at V and 7 bases at J, with 9 bases between. The CDR3 spells CASSPGRGQPQHF. The CDR3 DNA sequence: TGTGCCAGCTCACCAGGAAGGGGCCAGCCCCAGCATTTT.

The chain recombines TRBV10-3 with TRBJ1-3; D is undetermined. The CDR3 covers 14 residues. Trimming took 3 bases from V and 1 from J, leaving 7 bases between them. Germline lookup yields CDR1 ENHRY and CDR2 SYGVKD. The CDR3 spells CAISDPSSGNTIYF. The CDR3 DNA reads TGTGCCATCAGTGACCCGTCGTCTGGAAACACCATATATTTT.

This chain joins TRBV5-1 and TRBJ1-5, with 9 bases lining up with TRBD1. J lost 5 bases, V lost 4 bases, and 1 base had no gene match. The germline V gene has CDR1 SGHRS and CDR2 YFSETQ. CDR3 length: 13 amino acids. DNA of the CDR3: TGCGCCAGCAGCAGGACAGGGGATCAGCCCCAGCATTTT. The encoded protein is CASSRTGDQPQHF.